Listed here are 10 T cell receptor beta chains from one sample, sequenced in a study of blood T cells in healthy people across ages. PCR was performed a second time for about 7 to 12 cycles using a sample-barcoded 5' primer and a J-beta primer mix. TCRdb re-called the 5' RACE reads through MiXCR, storing one row per CDR3 protein. Here the sample spans roughly 730,000 distinct CDR3 sequences, approximately 53% being singletons. The sample comprised blood. The receptors were sampled from a middle-aged man in good health.

V gene TRBV20-1 combines with J gene TRBJ2-1, with a tentative D call TRBD2 (5 bases). Germline values: CDR1 DFQATT, CDR2 SNEGSKA (reference sequence). The V end lost 3 bases, the J end lost 0 bases, and 12 bases lay between the germline ends. This CDR3 is 15 amino acids long. CDR3 nucleotide sequence: TGCAGTGCTAGGGGGTCGGGAAGCTCCTACAATGAGCAGTTCTTC. Translating gives CSARGSGSSYNEQFF.

The CDR3 region is CSARLFLNLADTQYF. Written as DNA, the CDR3 is TGCAGTGCTAGACTGTTTCTGAACTTAGCGGATACGCAGTATTTT. The J gene is TRBJ2-3, the V gene TRBV20-1; D may be TRBD2 (5 bases). The V gene lost 2 bases and the J gene lost 6 bases, with 18 bases spanning the gap. This CDR3 contains 15 residues. CDR1 and CDR2 (germline): DFQATT, SNEGSKA (reference sequence).

V gene TRBV6-6 combines with J gene TRBJ2-7; D remains ambiguous. Trimming left V 7 bases short and J 4 bases short, with 20 bases between. The CDR3 loop spans 15 amino acids. Germline CDR1 and CDR2: MNHNY and SVGAGI (reference sequence). The CDR3 nucleotides read TGTGCCAGCATTTTAGGACGGGCAGGAGAATACGAGCAGTACTTC. It specifies CASILGRAGEYEQYF.

The chain combines TRBV14 with TRBJ2-1, with D perhaps matching TRBD1 (5 bases). Germline V gene lookup returns CDR1 SGHDN and CDR2 FVKESK. Trimming left V 8 bases short and J 5 bases short, with 13 bases between. CDR3 length equals 13 residues. The CDR3 loop reads CASQKGYNNEQFF. The CDR3 coding sequence is TGTGCCAGCCAGAAGGGGTATAACAATGAGCAGTTCTTC.

The CDR3 spells CASSEARASGYTF. The CDR3 DNA reads as TGTGCCAGCAGTGAAGCCCGGGCAAGTGGCTACACCTTC. The V gene is TRBV2, the J gene TRBJ1-2; no definite D call. V shed 0 bases and J shed 7 bases, with 9 bases lying between them. Germline-derived CDR1 and CDR2 are SNHLY and FYNNEI. CDR3 length: 13 residues.

This clonotype was recorded at least ten times. The chain has TRBV11-2 and TRBJ2-7, with 7 bases aligning to TRBD2. The germline gives CDR1 SGHAT, CDR2 FQNNGV. The length of the CDR3 is 15 residues. Losses at the gene ends were 5 bases for V and 4 bases for J; bases not matched to a gene: 11. The DNA of the CDR3 is TGTGCCAGCAGCACCAGGTCGGGAGGCCCTTACGAGCAGTACTTC. It encodes CASSTRSGGPYEQYF.

The chain joins TRBV27 to TRBJ2-1; 12 bases are shared with TRBD1. Losses at the gene ends were 7 bases for V and 8 bases for J; bases not matched to a gene: 3. From germline, CDR1 is MNHEY and CDR2 SMNVEV (reference sequence). CDR3 length: 13 amino acids. In DNA form, the CDR3 reads TGTGCCAGCAAGGGACAGGGGGCCTATGAGCAGTTCTTC. It yields the protein CASKGQGAYEQFF.

V usage is TRBV20-1 and J usage is TRBJ2-7; 7 positions match TRBD2. CDR1 is DFQATT and CDR2 is SNEGSKA in the germline V gene (reference sequence). The CDR3 has 13 residues. V was pared by 0 bases and J by 7 bases, with 6 bases of the junction left unmatched. DNA of the CDR3: TGCAGTGCTAGAGATCCACTAGCGTTAGAGCAGTACTTC. Translated, it gives CSARDPLALEQYF.

The CDR3 region is CASSQEILSDRGNSPLHF. The CDR3, as DNA: TGCGCCAGCAGCCAAGAGATTCTATCAGACAGGGGAAATTCACCCCTCCACTTT. The chain is built from TRBV4-1 and TRBJ1-6, with TRBD1 matching 8 bases. J lost 7 bases, V lost 0 bases, and 11 bases had no gene match. CDR1 and CDR2 from the germline V gene are MGHRA and YSYEKL. The CDR3 loop spans 18 amino acids.

The V and J genes are TRBV7-8 and TRBJ1-2; possibly TRBD1 for D (6 bases). In germline, CDR1 is SGHVS, CDR2 FQNEAQ. The CDR3 length is 16 residues. Trimming left V 2 bases short and J 4 bases short, with 17 bases between. The CDR3 sequence: CASSLNFAGAVYGYTF. CDR3 bases: TGTGCCAGCAGCTTAAATTTCGCGGGGGCGGTCTATGGCTACACCTTC.